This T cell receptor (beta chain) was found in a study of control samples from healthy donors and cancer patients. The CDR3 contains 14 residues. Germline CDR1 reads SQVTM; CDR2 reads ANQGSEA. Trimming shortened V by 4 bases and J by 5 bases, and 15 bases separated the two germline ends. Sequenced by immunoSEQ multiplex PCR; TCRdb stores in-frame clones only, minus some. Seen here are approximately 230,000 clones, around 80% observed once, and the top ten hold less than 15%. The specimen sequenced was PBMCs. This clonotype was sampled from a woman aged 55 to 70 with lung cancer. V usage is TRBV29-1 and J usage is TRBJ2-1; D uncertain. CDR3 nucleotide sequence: TGCAGCGTTGCCCCCCCCGTGGTGGACAATGAGCAGTTCTTC. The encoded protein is CSVAPPVVDNEQFF.